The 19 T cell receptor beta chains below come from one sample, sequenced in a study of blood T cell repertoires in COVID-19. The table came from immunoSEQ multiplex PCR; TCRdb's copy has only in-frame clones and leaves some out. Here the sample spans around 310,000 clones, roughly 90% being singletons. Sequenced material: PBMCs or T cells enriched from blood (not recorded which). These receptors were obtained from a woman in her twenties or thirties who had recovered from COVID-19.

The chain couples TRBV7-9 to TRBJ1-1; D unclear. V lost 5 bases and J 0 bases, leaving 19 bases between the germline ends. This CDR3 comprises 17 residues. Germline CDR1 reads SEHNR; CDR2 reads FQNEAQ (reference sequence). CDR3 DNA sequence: TGTGCCAGCAGCACTCAGACCCCCAGGCGTGTGAACACTGAAGCTTTCTTT. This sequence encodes CASSTQTPRRVNTEAFF.

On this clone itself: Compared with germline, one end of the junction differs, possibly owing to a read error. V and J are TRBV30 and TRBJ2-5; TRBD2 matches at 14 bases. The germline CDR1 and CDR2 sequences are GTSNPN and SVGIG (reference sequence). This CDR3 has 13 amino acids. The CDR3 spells CAWSCLPTSGRDF. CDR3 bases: TGTGCCTGGAGTTGCCTCCCGACTAGCGGGAGGGACTTC.

The CDR3: CASSFTVGHGELFF. CDR3 DNA: TGTGCCAGCAGCTTTACGGTGGGACACGGGGAGCTGTTTTTT. J is TRBJ2-2 and V is TRBV7-9, with TRBD1 as a possible D gene (6 bases). This CDR3 is built from 14 residues. Germline V lookup: CDR1 SEHNR, CDR2 FQNEAQ (reference sequence). Trimming cost V 3 bases and J 7 bases, with 12 bases left between them. The whole variable domain, filled in from reference TRBV7-9 and TRBJ2-2, reads DTGVSQNPRHKITKRGQNVTFRCDPISEHNRLYWYRQTLGQGPEFLTYFQNEAQLEKSRLLSDRFSAERPKGSFSTLEIQRTEQGDSAMYLCASSFTVGHGELFFGEGSRLTVL.

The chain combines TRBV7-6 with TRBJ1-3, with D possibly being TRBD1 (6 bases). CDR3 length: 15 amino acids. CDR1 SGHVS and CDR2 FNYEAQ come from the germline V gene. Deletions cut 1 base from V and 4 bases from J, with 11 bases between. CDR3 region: CASSLDGGAGNTIYF. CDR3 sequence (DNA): TGTGCCAGCAGCTTAGACGGGGGGGCCGGAAACACCATATATTTT.

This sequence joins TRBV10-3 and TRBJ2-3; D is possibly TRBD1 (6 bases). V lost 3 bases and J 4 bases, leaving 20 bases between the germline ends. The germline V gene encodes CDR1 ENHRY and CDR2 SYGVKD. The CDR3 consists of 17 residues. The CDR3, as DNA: TGTGCCATCAGTGATTTTTTGACAGGCATTGAGGCAGATACGCAGTATTTT. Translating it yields CAISDFLTGIEADTQYF.

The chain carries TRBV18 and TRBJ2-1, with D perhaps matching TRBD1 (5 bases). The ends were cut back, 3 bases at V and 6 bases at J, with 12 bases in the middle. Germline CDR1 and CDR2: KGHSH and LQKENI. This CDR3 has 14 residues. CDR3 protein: CASSPQGLFNEQFF. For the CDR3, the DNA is TGTGCCAGCTCACCTCAGGGCCTCTTCAATGAGCAGTTCTTC.

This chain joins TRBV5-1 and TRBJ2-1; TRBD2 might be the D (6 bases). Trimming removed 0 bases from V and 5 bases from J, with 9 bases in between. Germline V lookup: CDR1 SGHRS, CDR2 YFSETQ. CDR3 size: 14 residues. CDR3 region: CASSLVRDHNEQFF. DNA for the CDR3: TGCGCCAGCAGCTTGGTGCGGGACCACAATGAGCAGTTCTTC. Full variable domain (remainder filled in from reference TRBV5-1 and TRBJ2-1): KAGVTQTPRYLIKTRGQQVTLSCSPISGHRSVSWYQQTPGQGLQFLFEYFSETQRNKGNFPGRFSGRQFSNSRSEMNVSTLELGDSALYLCASSLVRDHNEQFFGPGTRLTVL.

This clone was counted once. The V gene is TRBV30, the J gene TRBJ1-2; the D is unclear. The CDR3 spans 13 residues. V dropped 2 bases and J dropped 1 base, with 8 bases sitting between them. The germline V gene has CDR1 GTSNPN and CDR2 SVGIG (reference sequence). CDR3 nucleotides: TGTGCCTGGAGTACGGGATTTAACTATGGCTACACCTTC. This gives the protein CAWSTGFNYGYTF.

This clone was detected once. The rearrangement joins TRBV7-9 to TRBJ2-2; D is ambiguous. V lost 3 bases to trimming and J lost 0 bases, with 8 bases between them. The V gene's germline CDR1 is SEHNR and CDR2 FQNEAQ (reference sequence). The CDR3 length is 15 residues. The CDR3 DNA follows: TGTGCCAGCAGCTTTAGTTCTACGAACACCGGGGAGCTGTTTTTT. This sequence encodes CASSFSSTNTGELFF.

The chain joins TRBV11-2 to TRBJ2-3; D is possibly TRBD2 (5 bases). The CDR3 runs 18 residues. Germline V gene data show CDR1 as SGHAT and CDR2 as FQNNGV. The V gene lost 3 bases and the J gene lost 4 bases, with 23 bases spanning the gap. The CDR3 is CASSFVVVSQEGADTQYF. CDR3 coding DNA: TGTGCCAGCAGCTTTGTAGTAGTTTCACAAGAGGGTGCAGATACGCAGTATTTT.

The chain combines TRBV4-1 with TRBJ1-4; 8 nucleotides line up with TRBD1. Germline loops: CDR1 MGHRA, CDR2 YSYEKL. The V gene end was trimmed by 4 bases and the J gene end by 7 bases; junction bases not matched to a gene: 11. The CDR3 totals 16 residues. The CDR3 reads CASSPRGGTGFEKLFF. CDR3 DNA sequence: TGCGCCAGCAGCCCGCGAGGGGGGACAGGTTTTGAAAAACTGTTTTTT.

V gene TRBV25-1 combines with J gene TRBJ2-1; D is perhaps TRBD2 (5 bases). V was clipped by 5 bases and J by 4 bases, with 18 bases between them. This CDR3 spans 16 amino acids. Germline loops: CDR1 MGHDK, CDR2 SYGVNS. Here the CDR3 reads CASSSSVALAYNEQFF. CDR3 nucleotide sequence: TGTGCCAGCAGTTCGTCCGTAGCTCTAGCATACAATGAGCAGTTCTTC.

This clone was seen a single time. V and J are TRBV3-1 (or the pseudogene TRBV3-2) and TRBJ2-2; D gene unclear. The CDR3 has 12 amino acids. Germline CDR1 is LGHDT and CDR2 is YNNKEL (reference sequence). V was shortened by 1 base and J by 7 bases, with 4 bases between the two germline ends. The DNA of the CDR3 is TGTGCCAGCAGCCAAGCGGTCGGGGAGCTGTTTTTT. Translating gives CASSQAVGELFF.

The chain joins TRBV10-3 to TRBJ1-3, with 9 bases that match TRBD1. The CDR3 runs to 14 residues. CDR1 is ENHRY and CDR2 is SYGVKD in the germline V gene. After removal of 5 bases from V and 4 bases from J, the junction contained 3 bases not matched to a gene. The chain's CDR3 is CAISQQGAGNTIYF. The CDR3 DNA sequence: TGTGCCATCAGTCAACAGGGGGCAGGAAACACCATATATTTT.

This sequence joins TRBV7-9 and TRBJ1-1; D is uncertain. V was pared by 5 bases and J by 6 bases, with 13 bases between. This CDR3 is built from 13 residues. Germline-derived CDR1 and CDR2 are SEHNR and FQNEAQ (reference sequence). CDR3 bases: TGTGCCAGCAGCATTCAGGTGAATGCTGAAGCTTTCTTT. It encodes CASSIQVNAEAFF. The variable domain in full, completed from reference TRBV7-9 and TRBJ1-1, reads DTGVSQNPRHKITKRGQNVTFRCDPISEHNRLYWYRQTLGQGPEFLTYFQNEAQLEKSRLLSDRFSAERPKGSFSTLEIQRTEQGDSAMYLCASSIQVNAEAFFGQGTRLTVV.

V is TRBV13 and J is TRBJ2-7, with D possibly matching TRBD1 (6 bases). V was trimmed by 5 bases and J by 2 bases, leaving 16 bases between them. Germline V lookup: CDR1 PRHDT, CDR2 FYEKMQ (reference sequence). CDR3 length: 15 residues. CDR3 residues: CASSPSPDSPYEQYF. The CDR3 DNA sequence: TGTGCCAGCAGCCCTTCCCCGGACAGTCCCTACGAGCAGTACTTC.

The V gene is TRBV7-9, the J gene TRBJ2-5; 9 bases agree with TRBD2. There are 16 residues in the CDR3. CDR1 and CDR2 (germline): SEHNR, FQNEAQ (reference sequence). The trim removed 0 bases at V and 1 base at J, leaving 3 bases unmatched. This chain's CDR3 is CASSLAMTSGQETQYF. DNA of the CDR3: TGTGCCAGCAGCTTAGCTATGACTAGCGGCCAAGAGACCCAGTACTTC.

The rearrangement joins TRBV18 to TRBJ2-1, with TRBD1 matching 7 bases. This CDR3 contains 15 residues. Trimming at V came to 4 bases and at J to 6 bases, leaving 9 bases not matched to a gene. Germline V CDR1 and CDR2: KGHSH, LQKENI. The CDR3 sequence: CASSRDSQWGNEQFF. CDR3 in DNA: TGTGCCAGCTCACGGGACAGTCAATGGGGCAATGAGCAGTTCTTC.

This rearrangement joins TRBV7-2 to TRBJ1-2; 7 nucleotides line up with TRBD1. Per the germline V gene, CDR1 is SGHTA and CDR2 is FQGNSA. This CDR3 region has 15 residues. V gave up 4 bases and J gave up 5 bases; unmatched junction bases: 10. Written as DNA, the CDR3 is TGTGCCAGCAGCTCACGACAGGGACCGTCGTATGGCTACACCTTC. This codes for CASSSRQGPSYGYTF.